The 20 T cell receptor beta chains reported below all come from one sample, sequenced in a study of metastatic and nonmetastatic thyroid tumors. No treatment of any kind had been given to any patient before thyroid surgery. TCRdb redid the clone calls on the PCR reads using MiXCR. The sample carries tens of thousands of clones, around 13% recorded once. Sequenced sample: tumor tissue. These receptors came from a female donor with papillary thyroid cancer or a benign thyroid nodule (not recorded which). Some clones in this sample may be carry-over from other donors' samples.

This clone came up many times. The gene calls are TRBV12-3 or TRBV12-4 and TRBJ2-3, with 8 bases matching TRBD2. CDR3 size: 15 residues. V was pared by 1 base and J by 8 bases, with 8 bases of the junction left unmatched. This chain's CDR3 is CASSLEAGVPGTQYF. As DNA, the CDR3 is TGTGCCAGCAGTTTAGAAGCGGGGGTCCCCGGTACGCAGTATTTT.

This clone was seen many times. Relative to the germline gene, one junction end is altered; a read error may explain this. The J gene is TRBJ1-1, the V gene TRBV12-3 or TRBV12-4; D is undetermined. The CDR3 is 8 amino acids. In nucleotides, the CDR3 is TGTGCCAGCAGCCTTCGTATCTTT. It translates to CASSLRIF.

At least ten counts were recorded for this clone. In the same sample, other DNA sequences code for this CDR3. CDR3 in amino acids: CASREDGYTF. The CDR3 DNA follows: TGTGCCAGTAGAGAAGATGGCTACACCTTC. The chain joins TRBV6-1 to TRBJ1-2; D remains ambiguous. The length of the CDR3 is 10 residues. V lost 9 bases and J lost 6, with 8 bases in between. Germline values: CDR1 MNHNS, CDR2 SASEGT.

This clone was detected a few times. The V call is TRBV18, the J call TRBJ2-3, with D hard to call. The germline CDR1 and CDR2 sequences are KGHSH and LQKENI. V was cut by 2 bases and J by 3 bases, with 9 bases left in between. The CDR3 is 14 residues long. CDR3 nucleotides: TGTGCCAGCTCACCAGCCGCCGTGACAGATACGCAGTATTTT. Its translation: CASSPAAVTDTQYF.

This clone was seen repeatedly, ten times or more. The V gene is TRBV24-1, the J gene TRBJ2-3, with 9 bases identical to TRBD1. This CDR3 is 16 amino acids long. CDR1 and CDR2 from the germline V gene are KGHDR and SFDVKD. J gave up 4 bases and V 4 bases, and 8 bases lay outside the gene matches. CDR3 nucleotides: TGTGCCACCAGTGACCCCGGGGACAGGGTGTCAGATACGCAGTATTTT. Protein: CATSDPGDRVSDTQYF.

This clone was seen ten or more times. V is TRBV27 and J is TRBJ2-5; tentative D call: TRBD2 (5 bases). There are 13 residues in the CDR3. From germline, CDR1 is MNHEY and CDR2 SMNVEV (reference sequence). V was shortened by 4 bases and J by 4 bases, with 10 bases between the two germline ends. Written as DNA, the CDR3 is TGTGCCAGCAGTTACCGGGAAGGAGAGACCCAGTACTTC. This translates into CASSYREGETQYF.

Concerning this clone: The same CDR3 is also encoded by other DNA sequences in this sample. The chain carries TRBV11-2 and TRBJ2-2, with a possible D match to TRBD2 (5 bases). CDR1 is SGHAT and CDR2 is FQNNGV in the germline V gene. This CDR3 spans 14 amino acids. For the CDR3, the DNA is TGTGCTAGCCGAGGCGAGGGAAGCACCGGGGAGCTGTTTTTT. This translates into CASRGEGSTGELFF.

This clone has ten or more counts. The chain uses TRBV9 and TRBJ2-1, with TRBD2 matching 10 bases. Germline V gene lookup returns CDR1 SGDLS and CDR2 YYNGEE. The CDR3 extends over 15 amino acids. The V segment lost 2 bases and the J segment 8 bases; nucleotides outside the gene matches: 7. The CDR3 sequence is CASSVTGTSVYEQFF. CDR3 in DNA: TGTGCCAGCAGCGTTACCGGGACTAGCGTGTATGAGCAGTTCTTC. Full variable domain (missing parts from reference TRBV9 and TRBJ2-1): DSGVTQTPKHLITATGQRVTLRCSPRSGDLSVYWYQQSLDQGLQFLIQYYNGEERAKGNILERFSAQQFPDLHSELNLSSLELGDSALYFCASSVTGTSVYEQFFGPGTRLTVL.

This clone has a handful of counts. The chain uses TRBV18 and TRBJ1-6; maybe TRBD1 (6 bases). The germline gives CDR1 KGHSH, CDR2 LQKENI. Trimming shortened V by 4 bases and J by 7 bases, and 17 bases separated the two germline ends. CDR3 size: 16 residues. The CDR3 DNA is TGTGCCAGCTCACAAGTACCGGGACAAGCAAATTCACCCCTCCACTTT. This codes for CASSQVPGQANSPLHF.

To note about this clone: The junction does not match germline at one end; this may be a read error. This chain connects TRBV6-1 to TRBJ1-6; possible D gene TRBD1, 5 bases. This CDR3 has 13 amino acids. Germline CDR1 is MNHNS and CDR2 is SASEGT. CDR3 in amino acids: CVSRRHGAQPSHF. The CDR3 region has the DNA TGTGTCAGCAGACGACATGGGGCGCAGCCTTCCCACTTT.

Concerning this clone: A much larger clone sits a single nucleotide away, making a read error possible. The sample carries other DNA sequences with the same CDR3. The chain combines TRBV5-1 with TRBJ1-3; perhaps TRBD1 as D (6 bases). Germline V gene data show CDR1 as SGHRS and CDR2 as YFSETQ. CDR3 size: 16 residues. The V and J ends lost 2 bases and 1 base respectively, with 13 bases between them. The CDR3 DNA reads as TGCGCCAGCAGCTTTCAAACAGGGTCTTCTGGAAACACCATATATTTT. Its translation is CASSFQTGSSGNTIYF.

This clone was observed at least ten times. The V and J genes are TRBV20-1 and TRBJ2-3; 7 bases are shared with TRBD1. This CDR3 has 15 amino acids. Per germline, CDR1 DFQATT and CDR2 SNEGSKA (reference sequence). The V and J ends lost 1 base and 3 bases, in that order; junction bases with no gene match: 7. The CDR3 sequence is CSARGQGVLTDTQYF. CDR3 coding DNA: TGCAGTGCTAGAGGTCAGGGGGTACTTACAGATACGCAGTATTTT.

The chain employs TRBV10-3 and TRBJ2-2, with TRBD2 identical over 9 bases. The V gene's germline CDR1 is ENHRY and CDR2 SYGVKD. V trimming: 8 bases; J trimming: 3 bases; junction bases outside the gene matches: 7. The CDR3 runs to 15 residues. CDR3 sequence (DNA): TGTGCCATCGGTAAGCGGGAGGACGACACCGGGGAGCTGTTTTTT. Translating it yields CAIGKREDDTGELFF.

The V call is TRBV27, the J call TRBJ2-7; tentative D call: TRBD2 (6 bases). Trimming took 5 bases from V and 5 from J, leaving 16 bases between them. This CDR3 has 14 amino acids. CDR1 is MNHEY and CDR2 is SMNVEV in the germline V gene (reference sequence). CDR3 loop: CASSKWDSGHEQYF. The CDR3 DNA follows: TGTGCCAGCAGTAAGTGGGATAGCGGTCACGAGCAGTACTTC.

Note on this clone: A much larger clonotype is one base distant, so this may be a read error. The chain couples TRBV5-1 to TRBJ1-4; 8 positions match TRBD1. This CDR3 is built from 15 residues. With V trimmed by 0 bases and J by 8 bases, 6 bases remained unmatched. Germline loops: CDR1 SGHRS, CDR2 YFSETQ. The CDR3 loop is CASSLGTGFLEKLFF. CDR3 nucleotide sequence: TGCGCCAGCAGCTTGGGGACAGGGTTTTTGGAAAAACTGTTTTTT.

This clone appeared a few times. This sequence may be a read error, since a much larger clone differs from it by one base. This chain joins TRBV2 and TRBJ2-2; TRBD1 aligns across 9 bases. Germline V lookup: CDR1 SNHLY, CDR2 FYNNEI. The CDR3 is 15 residues long. The DNA for the CDR3 is TGTGTCAGCAGAGACACAGGGGGCGCGATCGGGGAGCTGTTTTTT. It codes for CVSRDTGGAIGELFF.

This clone occurred a few times. This chain uses TRBV27 with TRBJ1-5, with a weak D call TRBD1 (6 bases). The V gene lost 3 bases and the J gene lost 2 bases, with 14 bases spanning the gap. Germline CDR1 reads MNHEY; CDR2 reads SMNVEV (reference sequence). The CDR3 extends over 16 amino acids. Written as DNA, the CDR3 is TGTGCCAGCAGTTTCTCACAGGGAGTCGGCAATCAGCCCCAGCATTTT. Its translation is CASSFSQGVGNQPQHF.

This clone came up many times. The chain joins TRBV5-1 to TRBJ2-1; TRBD2 matches at 11 bases. The CDR3 is 14 residues long. The J segment lost 10 bases and the V segment lost 5 bases, leaving 8 bases of the junction unmatched. The germline CDR1 and CDR2 sequences are SGHRS and YFSETQ. Written as DNA, the CDR3 is TGCGCCAGCAGGACCGGGACTAGCGGCCCGGAGCAGTTCTTC. It translates to CASRTGTSGPEQFF.

This clone was seen many times. This sequence joins TRBV2 and TRBJ2-6; the D gene is possibly TRBD2 (6 bases). Germline CDR1 and CDR2: SNHLY and FYNNEI. V shed 4 bases and J shed 0 bases, with 13 bases lying between them. The CDR3 is 17 amino acids. The DNA for the CDR3 is TGTGCCAGCAGTGTCCGCGGGGAGTACTCTGGGGCCAACGTCCTGACTTTC. This encodes CASSVRGEYSGANVLTF.

This clone occurred many times. The chain links TRBV6-2 or TRBV6-3 to TRBJ1-5, with 10 bases fitting TRBD1. The J segment lost 6 bases and the V segment lost 6 bases, leaving 8 bases of the junction unmatched. The germline gives CDR1 MNHEY, CDR2 SVGEGT. This CDR3 has 15 amino acids. CDR3 residues: CASRSGTGVSQPQHF. CDR3 DNA: TGTGCCAGCAGATCCGGGACAGGGGTTAGTCAGCCCCAGCATTTT.